This T cell receptor beta chain was profiled in a study of PD-L1 blockade in urothelial cancer. Study-level background: At 6 weeks and at 3 weeks (second dose) after treatment start, blood was analyzed.

Trimming pared 5 bases from V and 5 bases from J, leaving 12 bases between. This CDR3 region has 13 residues. Germline assignment: CDR1 SGHNT and CDR2 YENEEA. Produced via immunoSEQ multiplex PCR; TCRdb's table is partial and in-frame only. The data contain 70,000 to 90,000 clones, roughly 82% of them singletons. The TCR was taken from an older man with urothelial cancer. The V call is TRBV11-3, the J call TRBJ2-5; possibly TRBD2 for D (5 bases). The source material was PBMCs, sampled around atezolizumab (anti-PD-L1) treatment. CDR3 loop: CASSPVRGETQYF. The DNA of the CDR3 is TGTGCCAGCAGCCCAGTCAGAGGGGAGACCCAGTACTTC.